This T cell receptor (beta chain) originates from a study of cytomegalovirus exposure and HLA in healthy donors. The CDR3 runs 16 residues. V was trimmed by 4 bases and J by 0 bases, leaving 16 bases between them. Germline-derived CDR1 and CDR2 are SGHRS and YFSETQ. The PCR used 60 Vbeta and 13 Jbeta primers. Some clones are missing from TCRdb's copy, which holds only in-frame ones; the method was immunoSEQ multiplex PCR. In the table there are approximately 130,000 clones, about four fifths of which are singletons. The clonotype was recovered from a woman aged 40 to 50 in good health and CMV-seronegative. Source material: PBMCs. The J gene is TRBJ2-5, the V gene TRBV5-1, with D possibly being TRBD1 (6 bases). Here the CDR3 DNA reads TGCGCCAGCAGCCCGGACAGAGCCATCTACCAAGAGACCCAGTACTTC. Protein product: CASSPDRAIYQETQYF.